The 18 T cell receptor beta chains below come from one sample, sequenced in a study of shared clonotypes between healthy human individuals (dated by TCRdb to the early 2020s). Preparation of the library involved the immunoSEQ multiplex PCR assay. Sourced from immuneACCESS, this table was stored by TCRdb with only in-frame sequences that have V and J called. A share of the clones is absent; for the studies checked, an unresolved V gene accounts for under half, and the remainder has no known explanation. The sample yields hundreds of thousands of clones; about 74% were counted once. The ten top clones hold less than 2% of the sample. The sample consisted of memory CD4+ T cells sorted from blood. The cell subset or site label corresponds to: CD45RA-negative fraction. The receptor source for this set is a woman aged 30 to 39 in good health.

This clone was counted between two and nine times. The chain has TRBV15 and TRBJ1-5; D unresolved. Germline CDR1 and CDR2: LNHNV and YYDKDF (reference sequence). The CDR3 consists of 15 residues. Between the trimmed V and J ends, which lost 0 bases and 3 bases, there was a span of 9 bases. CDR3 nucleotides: TGTGCCACCAGCAGAGACAGGAGAACCAATCAGCCCCAGCATTTT. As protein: CATSRDRRTNQPQHF.

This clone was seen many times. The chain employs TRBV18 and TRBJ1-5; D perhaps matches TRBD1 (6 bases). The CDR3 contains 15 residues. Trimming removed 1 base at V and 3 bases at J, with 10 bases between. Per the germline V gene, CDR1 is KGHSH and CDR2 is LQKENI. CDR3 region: CASSPRQAYNQPQHF. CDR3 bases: TGTGCCAGCTCACCACGACAGGCTTACAATCAGCCCCAGCATTTT. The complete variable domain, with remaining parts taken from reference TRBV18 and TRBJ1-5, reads NAGVMQNPRHLVRRRGQEARLRCSPMKGHSHVYWYRQLPEEGLKFMVYLQKENIIDESGMPKERFSAEFPKEGPSILRIQQVVRGDSAAYFCASSPRQAYNQPQHFGDGTRLSIL.

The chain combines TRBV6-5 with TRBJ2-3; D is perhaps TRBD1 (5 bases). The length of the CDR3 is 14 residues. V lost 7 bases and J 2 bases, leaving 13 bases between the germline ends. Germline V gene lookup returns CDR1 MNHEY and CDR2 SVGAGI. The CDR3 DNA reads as TGTGCCAGCACCCAGGGTTTGAACACAGATACGCAGTATTTT. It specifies CASTQGLNTDTQYF.

This CDR3 reads CSSSWEFTDTQYF. CDR3 bases: TGCAGCTCTTCGTGGGAGTTCACAGATACGCAGTATTTT. The V gene is TRBV29-1, the J gene TRBJ2-3, with D possibly TRBD2 on 5 matching bases. CDR3 length: 13 residues. V gave up 8 bases and J gave up 2 bases, with 14 bases separating them. Per germline, CDR1 SQVTM and CDR2 ANQGSEA.

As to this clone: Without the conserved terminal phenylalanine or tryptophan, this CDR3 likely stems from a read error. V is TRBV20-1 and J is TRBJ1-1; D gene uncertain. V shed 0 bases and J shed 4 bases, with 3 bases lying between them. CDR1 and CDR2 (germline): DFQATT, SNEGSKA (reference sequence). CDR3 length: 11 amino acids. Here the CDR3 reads CSAREITEAFL. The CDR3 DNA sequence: TGCAGTGCTAGAGAGATCACTGAAGCTTTCCTT.

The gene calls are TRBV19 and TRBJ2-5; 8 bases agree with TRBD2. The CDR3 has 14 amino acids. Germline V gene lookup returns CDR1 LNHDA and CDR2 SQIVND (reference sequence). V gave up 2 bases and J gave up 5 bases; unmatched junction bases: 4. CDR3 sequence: CASSISGSTETQYF. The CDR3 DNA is TGTGCCAGTAGTATAAGCGGGAGTACGGAGACCCAGTACTTC. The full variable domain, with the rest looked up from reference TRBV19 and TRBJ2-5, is DGGITQSPKYLFRKEGQNVTLSCEQNLNHDAMYWYRQDPGQGLRLIYYSQIVNDFQKGDIAEGYSVSREKKESFPLTVTSAQKNPTAFYLCASSISGSTETQYFGPGTRLLVL.

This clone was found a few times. The chain's CDR3 is CASSEDGLAGKYEQYF. The CDR3 DNA reads TGTGCCAGCAGTGAAGATGGCCTAGCGGGAAAGTACGAGCAGTACTTC. This rearrangement joins TRBV6-1 to TRBJ2-7, with 9 nucleotides matching TRBD2. CDR3 length equals 16 residues. Germline trimming cut 1 base from V and 4 bases from J; bases unmatched to any gene: 8. The germline gives CDR1 MNHNS, CDR2 SASEGT.

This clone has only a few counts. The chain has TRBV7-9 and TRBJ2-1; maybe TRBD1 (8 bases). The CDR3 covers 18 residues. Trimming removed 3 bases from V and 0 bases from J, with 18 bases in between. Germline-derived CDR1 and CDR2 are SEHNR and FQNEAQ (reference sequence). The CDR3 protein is CASSFSPSGTGSYNEQFF. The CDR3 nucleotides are TGTGCCAGCAGCTTTTCTCCCAGCGGGACAGGCTCCTACAATGAGCAGTTCTTC. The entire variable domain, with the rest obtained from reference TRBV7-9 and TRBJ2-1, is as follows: DTGVSQNPRHKITKRGQNVTFRCDPISEHNRLYWYRQTLGQGPEFLTYFQNEAQLEKSRLLSDRFSAERPKGSFSTLEIQRTEQGDSAMYLCASSFSPSGTGSYNEQFFGPGTRLTVL.

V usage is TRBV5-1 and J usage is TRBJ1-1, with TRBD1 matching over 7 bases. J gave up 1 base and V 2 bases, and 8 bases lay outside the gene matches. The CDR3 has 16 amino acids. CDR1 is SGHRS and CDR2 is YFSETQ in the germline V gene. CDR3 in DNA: TGCGCCAGCAGCTTCGGCGGAAACAGGGGGAACACTGAAGCTTTCTTT. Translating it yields CASSFGGNRGNTEAFF.

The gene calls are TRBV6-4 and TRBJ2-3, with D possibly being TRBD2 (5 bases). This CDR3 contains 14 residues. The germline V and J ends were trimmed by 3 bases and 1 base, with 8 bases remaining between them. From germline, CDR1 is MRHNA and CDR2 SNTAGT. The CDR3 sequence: CASSDSARTDTQYF. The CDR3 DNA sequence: TGTGCCAGCAGTGATAGCGCCCGCACAGATACGCAGTATTTT.

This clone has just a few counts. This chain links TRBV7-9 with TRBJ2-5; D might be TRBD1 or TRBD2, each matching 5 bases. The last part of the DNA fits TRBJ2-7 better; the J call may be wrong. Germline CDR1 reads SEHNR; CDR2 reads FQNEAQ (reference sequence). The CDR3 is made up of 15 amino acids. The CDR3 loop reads CASSPSATGRSEQYF. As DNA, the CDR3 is TGTGCCAGCAGTCCCTCGGCGACGGGACGATCCGAGCAGTACTTC.

The CDR3 loop reads CAWVGRETAYEQYF. Written as DNA, the CDR3 is TGTGCCTGGGTAGGGCGGGAGACCGCCTACGAGCAGTACTTC. The chain is built from TRBV30 and TRBJ2-7; 7 positions agree with TRBD2. Germline V gene lookup returns CDR1 GTSNPN and CDR2 SVGIG (reference sequence). The CDR3 spans 14 residues. J gave up 2 bases and V 5 bases, and 9 bases lay outside the gene matches.

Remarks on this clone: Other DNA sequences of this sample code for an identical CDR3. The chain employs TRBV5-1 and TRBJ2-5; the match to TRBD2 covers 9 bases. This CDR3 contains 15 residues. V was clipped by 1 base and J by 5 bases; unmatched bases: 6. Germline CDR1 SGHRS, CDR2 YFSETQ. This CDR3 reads CASSLRSGSQETQYF. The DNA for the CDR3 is TGCGCCAGCAGCTTGCGTAGCGGGAGTCAGGAGACCCAGTACTTC. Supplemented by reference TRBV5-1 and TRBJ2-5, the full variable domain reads KAGVTQTPRYLIKTRGQQVTLSCSPISGHRSVSWYQQTPGQGLQFLFEYFSETQRNKGNFPGRFSGRQFSNSRSEMNVSTLELGDSALYLCASSLRSGSQETQYFGPGTRLLVL.

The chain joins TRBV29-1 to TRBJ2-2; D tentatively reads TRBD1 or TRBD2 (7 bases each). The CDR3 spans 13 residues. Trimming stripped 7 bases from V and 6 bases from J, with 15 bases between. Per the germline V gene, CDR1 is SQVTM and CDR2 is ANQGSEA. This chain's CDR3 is CSAATGRAGELFF. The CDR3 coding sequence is TGCAGCGCAGCGACAGGGAGGGCCGGGGAGCTGTTTTTT.

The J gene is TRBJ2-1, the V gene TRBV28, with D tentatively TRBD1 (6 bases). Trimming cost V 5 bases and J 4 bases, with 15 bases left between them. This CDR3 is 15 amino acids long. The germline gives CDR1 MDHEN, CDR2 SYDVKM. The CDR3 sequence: CASSATGTYYNEQFF. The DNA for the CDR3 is TGTGCCAGCAGTGCGACCGGGACATATTACAATGAGCAGTTCTTC.

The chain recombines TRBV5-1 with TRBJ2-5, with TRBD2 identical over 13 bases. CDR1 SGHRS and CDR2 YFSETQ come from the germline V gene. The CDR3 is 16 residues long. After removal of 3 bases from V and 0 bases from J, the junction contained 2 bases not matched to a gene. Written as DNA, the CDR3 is TGCGCCAGCAGCTACGGACTAGCGGGAGACCAAGAGACCCAGTACTTC. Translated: CASSYGLAGDQETQYF.

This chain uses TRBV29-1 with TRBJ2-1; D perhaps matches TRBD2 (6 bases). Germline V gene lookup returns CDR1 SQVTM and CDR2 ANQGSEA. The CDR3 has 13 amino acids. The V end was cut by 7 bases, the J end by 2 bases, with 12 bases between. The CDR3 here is CSADYRTYNEQFF. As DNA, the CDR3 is TGCAGCGCGGACTACCGTACCTACAATGAGCAGTTCTTC.

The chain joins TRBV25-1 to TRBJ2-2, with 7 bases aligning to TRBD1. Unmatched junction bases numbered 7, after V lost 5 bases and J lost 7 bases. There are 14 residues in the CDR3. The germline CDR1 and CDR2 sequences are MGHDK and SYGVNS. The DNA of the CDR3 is TGTGCCAGCAGTAGTAACAGGGGTATCGGGGAGCTGTTTTTT. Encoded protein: CASSSNRGIGELFF.